The 31 T cell receptor beta chains below come from one sample, sequenced in a study of OX40 agonist ivuxolimab in advanced cancers. Libraries were prepared by immunoSEQ multiplex PCR; TCRdb keeps only in-frame clonotypes and omits some of them. Here the sample spans about 70,000 clones, roughly four fifths being singletons. The source was CD4+ or CD8+ T cells sorted from blood, collected in a trial of the OX40 agonist ivuxolimab. Receptors originate from an adult with an advanced solid tumor such as melanoma, head and neck, liver or kidney cancer.

This clone showed up just a few times. CDR3 residues: CASSSGQAHNEQFF. Written as DNA, the CDR3 is TGTGCCAGCAGCTCAGGACAGGCCCACAATGAGCAGTTCTTC. This chain uses TRBV11-3 with TRBJ2-1; 7 bases align to TRBD1. The CDR3 loop spans 14 amino acids. Germline CDR1 reads SGHNT; CDR2 reads YENEEA. After removal of 4 bases from V and 5 bases from J, the junction contained 5 bases not matched to a gene.

This clone was counted between two and nine times. V usage is TRBV7-6 and J usage is TRBJ2-7; D is unclear. Trimming took off 0 bases at V and 7 bases at J, with 10 bases between the two ends. Germline assignment: CDR1 SGHVS and CDR2 FNYEAQ. There are 13 residues in the CDR3. CDR3 region: CASSLAQVGEQYF. In DNA form, the CDR3 reads TGTGCCAGCAGCTTAGCGCAGGTGGGAGAGCAGTACTTC.

This clone was found once. V and J are TRBV28 and TRBJ2-5, with TRBD2 as a possible D gene (6 bases). The V gene's germline CDR1 is MDHEN and CDR2 SYDVKM. V lost 6 bases to trimming and J lost 5 bases, with 13 bases between them. CDR3 length: 13 residues. The CDR3 DNA follows: TGTGCCAGCAGCAACGCTAGCGTGGAGACCCAGTACTTC. Protein product: CASSNASVETQYF. Full variable domain (outside the CDR3, taken from reference TRBV28 and TRBJ2-5): DVKVTQSSRYLVKRTGEKVFLECVQDMDHENMFWYRQDPGLGLRLIYFSYDVKMKEKGDIPEGYSVSREKKERFSLILESASTNQTSMYLCASSNASVETQYFGPGTRLLVL.

The chain has TRBV18 and TRBJ1-2; possibly TRBD1 for D (6 bases). The CDR3 consists of 14 residues. The germline V and J ends were trimmed by 3 bases and 6 bases, with 14 bases remaining between them. CDR1 and CDR2 (germline): KGHSH, LQKENI. The DNA for the CDR3 is TGTGCCAGCTCACCGGACAGCCCAGGGGATGGCTACACCTTC. As protein: CASSPDSPGDGYTF.

The chain recombines TRBV28 with TRBJ2-5; the match to TRBD1 covers 9 bases. The CDR3 is made up of 13 amino acids. The germline CDR1 and CDR2 sequences are MDHEN and SYDVKM. The J segment lost 5 bases and the V segment lost 11 bases, leaving 9 bases of the junction unmatched. Here the CDR3 DNA reads TGTGCCGTATCCCGGGACAGGGAGGAGACCCAGTACTTC. Translation: CAVSRDREETQYF.

This chain uses TRBV5-1 with TRBJ2-3, with 8 bases fitting TRBD2. The CDR3 runs to 16 residues. CDR1 is SGHRS and CDR2 is YFSETQ in the germline V gene. The V and J ends lost 0 bases and 4 bases, in that order; junction bases with no gene match: 7. The CDR3 reads CASSLGTSLSSDTQYF. CDR3 bases: TGCGCCAGCAGCTTGGGGACTAGCCTGAGCTCAGATACGCAGTATTTT.

The chain uses TRBV25-1 and TRBJ2-3; D ambiguous. CDR3 length: 11 residues. Trimming took 5 bases from V and 3 from J, leaving 3 bases between them. The germline V gene has CDR1 MGHDK and CDR2 SYGVNS. DNA for the CDR3: TGTGCCAGCAGTCGAACAGATACGCAGTATTTT. Translation gives CASSRTDTQYF.

This clone was seen a handful of times. The chain has TRBV2 and TRBJ1-1, with D possibly being TRBD1 (5 bases). Germline CDR1 SNHLY, CDR2 FYNNEI. V dropped 7 bases and J dropped 6 bases, with 21 bases sitting between them. The CDR3 contains 15 residues. The chain's CDR3 is CASKSLGAANSEAFF. The CDR3 nucleotides are TGTGCCAGCAAATCTCTCGGGGCGGCAAACTCTGAAGCTTTCTTT.

This chain connects TRBV2 to TRBJ1-3; 7 bases are a match to TRBD1. From germline, CDR1 is SNHLY and CDR2 FYNNEI. V shed 5 bases and J 1 base; nucleotides not matched to a gene: 5. The CDR3 runs 15 residues. CDR3: CASSPNRGSGNTIYF. CDR3 DNA sequence: TGTGCCAGCAGTCCGAACAGGGGATCTGGAAACACCATATATTTT.

The chain couples TRBV5-4 to TRBJ1-4; perhaps TRBD1 as D (5 bases). This CDR3 is built from 16 residues. Germline CDR1 SGHNT, CDR2 YYREEE (reference sequence). Trimming removed 4 bases at V and 0 bases at J, with 13 bases between. CDR3 sequence reads: CASSILEGATNEKLFF. DNA of the CDR3: TGTGCCAGCAGCATACTGGAAGGGGCAACTAATGAAAAACTGTTTTTT.

The J gene is TRBJ2-1, the V gene TRBV27, with 7 bases matching TRBD2. Losses at the gene ends were 2 bases for V and 2 bases for J; bases not matched to a gene: 3. Germline V gene data show CDR1 as MNHEY and CDR2 as SMNVEV (reference sequence). The CDR3 spans 15 residues. The CDR3, as DNA: TGTGCCAGCAGTTTAGGGAGGGGCGCCTACAATGAGCAGTTCTTC. Encoded protein: CASSLGRGAYNEQFF.

The genes are TRBV6-1 and TRBJ2-7; TRBD1 matches 8 bases. The CDR3 loop spans 14 amino acids. Germline values: CDR1 MNHNS, CDR2 SASEGT. Trimming at V came to 7 bases and at J to 5 bases, leaving 10 bases not matched to a gene. The CDR3 reads CASMNVAGGDEQYF. CDR3 DNA: TGTGCCAGCATGAATGTGGCAGGGGGCGACGAGCAGTACTTC.

The J gene is TRBJ2-2, the V gene TRBV7-8; D is ambiguous. This CDR3 comprises 15 residues. CDR1 and CDR2 from the germline V gene are SGHVS and FQNEAQ. The V end was cut by 4 bases, the J end by 5 bases, with 14 bases between. For the CDR3, the DNA is TGTGCCAGCAGCTCCCGCGCAAGCAAGACCGGGGAGCTGTTTTTT. It is translated as CASSSRASKTGELFF.

The rearrangement links TRBV18 to TRBJ1-2; 7 bases are shared with TRBD1. CDR3 length: 16 residues. Germline assignment: CDR1 KGHSH and CDR2 LQKENI. The trim removed 3 bases at V and 1 base at J, leaving 8 bases unmatched. The CDR3 loop reads CASSPRTGQNNYGYTF. CDR3 nucleotide sequence: TGTGCCAGCTCACCCCGTACGGGACAGAATAACTATGGCTACACCTTC.

This chain uses TRBV28 with TRBJ2-7; D is perhaps TRBD2 (5 bases). The length of the CDR3 is 14 residues. Germline V gene data show CDR1 as MDHEN and CDR2 as SYDVKM. V shed 6 bases and J shed 4 bases, with 16 bases lying between them. CDR3 sequence reads: CASSPNLDSYEQYF. The CDR3 bases are TGTGCCAGCAGCCCCAATTTGGACTCTTACGAGCAGTACTTC.

The V call is TRBV9, the J call TRBJ2-1, with D perhaps being TRBD1 or TRBD2 (5 bases each). The CDR3 runs 15 residues. Trimming cost V 4 bases and J 0 bases, with 11 bases left between them. Germline values: CDR1 SGDLS, CDR2 YYNGEE. DNA for the CDR3: TGTGCCAGCAGCAGGGACGGCAGCTCCTACAATGAGCAGTTCTTC. It is translated as CASSRDGSSYNEQFF.

The V gene is TRBV9, the J gene TRBJ1-3, with D unresolved. The CDR3 has 17 amino acids. Germline V gives CDR1 SGDLS, CDR2 YYNGEE. Trimming left V 3 bases short and J 0 bases short, with 16 bases between. The CDR3 sequence: CASSAQPDGNSGNTIYF. CDR3 DNA: TGTGCCAGCAGCGCGCAGCCGGACGGCAACTCTGGAAACACCATATATTTT.

The DNA of the CDR3 is TGCGCCAGCAGCCTACCTACTAGCGGTGAGCAGTTCTTC. Translation: CASSLPTSGEQFF. This rearrangement joins TRBV5-1 to TRBJ2-1; 8 nucleotides match TRBD2. Germline CDR1 SGHRS, CDR2 YFSETQ. This CDR3 region has 13 residues. Unmatched junction bases numbered 6, after V lost 4 bases and J lost 9 bases.

The chain uses TRBV6-1 and TRBJ2-1; 8 nucleotides match TRBD2. In germline, CDR1 is MNHNS, CDR2 SASEGT. The ends lost 2 bases at V and 10 bases at J; junction bases unmatched: 19. The CDR3 spans 18 residues. CDR3 sequence: CASSEYRRNSGTIREQFF. The CDR3 DNA sequence: TGTGCCAGCAGTGAATATAGGAGAAATAGCGGGACGATCCGCGAGCAGTTCTTC.

This chain links TRBV18 with TRBJ1-5, with unresolved D. V was clipped by 3 bases and J by 4 bases, with 7 bases between them. Germline V gene data show CDR1 as KGHSH and CDR2 as LQKENI. The CDR3 sequence is 13 residues long. CDR3 nucleotide sequence: TGTGCCAGCTCACCCTTGGAGAATCAGCCCCAGCATTTT. Translating it yields CASSPLENQPQHF.

In DNA, the CDR3 is TGTGCCAGCTCCTGGGGGGCCAAAAACATTCAGTACTTC. Its protein product is CASSWGAKNIQYF. The chain has TRBV18 and TRBJ2-4; D is tentatively TRBD1 or TRBD2 (5 bases each). The CDR3 is 13 residues long. Germline V gene data show CDR1 as KGHSH and CDR2 as LQKENI. Between the trimmed V and J ends, which lost 6 bases and 1 base, there was a span of 7 bases.

This rearrangement joins TRBV7-8 to TRBJ2-7, with TRBD1 identical over 10 bases. V lost 3 bases, J lost 0 bases, and 2 bases stayed unmatched. CDR3 size: 15 residues. Germline V gives CDR1 SGHVS, CDR2 FQNEAQ. The CDR3 region has the DNA TGTGCCAGCAGCTTGGACAGGGGGGCCTCCTACGAGCAGTACTTC. This codes for CASSLDRGASYEQYF. Combining the CDR3 with reference TRBV7-8 and TRBJ2-7 gives the whole variable domain GAGVSQSPRYKVAKRGQDVALRCDPISGHVSLFWYQQALGQGPEFLTYFQNEAQLDKSGLPSDRFFAERPEGSVSTLKIQRTQQEDSAVYLCASSLDRGASYEQYFGPGTRLTVT.

This clone was seen a few times. The DNA for the CDR3 is TGTGCCAGCAGCTCGGGACTGGCGGGCATTCGAGGCAATCAGCCCCAGCATTTT. Encoded protein: CASSSGLAGIRGNQPQHF. The chain carries TRBV2 and TRBJ1-5; TRBD1 is a possible D gene (5 bases). Trimming took off 6 bases at V and 2 bases at J, with 23 bases between the two ends. The length of the CDR3 is 18 residues. CDR1 is SNHLY, CDR2 FYNNEI, per germline. The variable domain in full, with the rest retrieved from reference TRBV2 and TRBJ1-5, is EPEVTQTPSHQVTQMGQEVILRCVPISNHLYFYWYRQILGQKVEFLVSFYNNEISEKSEIFDDQFSVERPDGSNFTLKIRSTKLEDSAMYFCASSSGLAGIRGNQPQHFGDGTRLSIL.

This clone showed up just once. The chain links TRBV28 to TRBJ2-1; a weak D match, TRBD2 (6 bases). Trimming shortened V by 4 bases and J by 0 bases, and 7 bases separated the two germline ends. CDR1 and CDR2 (germline): MDHEN, SYDVKM. The CDR3 covers 14 residues. The CDR3 spells CASSWGVSYNEQFF. The CDR3 bases are TGTGCCAGCAGTTGGGGGGTCTCCTACAATGAGCAGTTCTTC.

This clone was counted once. The genes are TRBV7-2 and TRBJ2-5; 9 bases match TRBD1. The CDR3 loop spans 16 amino acids. Trimming at V came to 5 bases and at J to 1 base, leaving 8 bases not matched to a gene. Germline CDR1 is SGHTA and CDR2 is FQGNSA. Here the CDR3 reads CASSPPGTGSQETQYF. CDR3 in DNA: TGTGCCAGCAGCCCCCCGGGGACAGGGTCCCAAGAGACCCAGTACTTC.

J is TRBJ1-4 and V is TRBV5-1; possibly TRBD1 for D (6 bases). V was shortened by 0 bases and J by 8 bases, with 11 bases between the two germline ends. Germline V gene sequence: CDR1 SGHRS, CDR2 YFSETQ. The CDR3 totals 14 residues. CDR3 sequence reads: CASSLGGHGEKLFF. CDR3 DNA: TGCGCCAGCAGCTTGGGGGGGCACGGAGAAAAACTGTTTTTT.

The V and J genes are TRBV23-1 and TRBJ2-5, with D tentatively TRBD1 (5 bases). TRBV23-1 is designated an ORF whose function remains uncertain. The CDR3 has 15 amino acids. V was cut by 2 bases and J by 4 bases, with 14 bases left in between. The CDR3 loop reads CASSQHIDSGETQYF. CDR3 DNA sequence: TGCGCCAGCAGTCAACATATCGACAGTGGAGAGACCCAGTACTTC.

The chain uses TRBV7-6 and TRBJ2-7; D perhaps matches TRBD2 (5 bases). The CDR3 contains 14 residues. Germline CDR1 is SGHVS and CDR2 is FNYEAQ. V was shortened by 1 base and J by 2 bases, with 9 bases between the two germline ends. In DNA, the CDR3 is TGTGCCAGCAGCTTAGGGGTGGGAGCCTACGAGCAGTACTTC. Protein product: CASSLGVGAYEQYF.

In nucleotides, the CDR3 is TGTGCCAGCAGTTCCCCGACAGGGACCTACGAGCAGTACTTC. Translating it yields CASSSPTGTYEQYF. The gene calls are TRBV28 and TRBJ2-7, with TRBD1 matching over 7 bases. Germline V gene lookup returns CDR1 MDHEN and CDR2 SYDVKM. CDR3 length: 14 amino acids. V lost 4 bases, J lost 2 bases, and 5 bases stayed unmatched.

The rearrangement joins TRBV7-2 to TRBJ2-1; D unresolved. Germline-derived CDR1 and CDR2 are SGHTA and FQGNSA. Trimming pared 3 bases from V and 7 bases from J, leaving 10 bases between. The CDR3 is 13 amino acids. CDR3 in DNA: TGTGCCAGCAGCTTCGGTCTTTATAATGAGCAGTTCTTC. Protein: CASSFGLYNEQFF. The entire variable domain, with the rest obtained from reference TRBV7-2 and TRBJ2-1, is as follows: GAGVSQSPSNKVTEKGKDVELRCDPISGHTALYWYRQSLGQGLEFLIYFQGNSAPDKSGLPSDRFSAERTGGSVSTLTIQRTQQEDSAVYLCASSFGLYNEQFFGPGTRLTVL.

The chain employs TRBV5-4 and TRBJ2-1; TRBD2 agrees at 9 bases. The CDR3 has 15 amino acids. The junction had 2 bases not matched to a gene; V was cut back by 4 bases and J by 0 bases. Germline loops: CDR1 SGHNT, CDR2 YYREEE (reference sequence). The CDR3 region has the DNA TGTGCCAGCAGCCTTAGCGGGAGCTCCTACAATGAGCAGTTCTTC. Translating it yields CASSLSGSSYNEQFF.